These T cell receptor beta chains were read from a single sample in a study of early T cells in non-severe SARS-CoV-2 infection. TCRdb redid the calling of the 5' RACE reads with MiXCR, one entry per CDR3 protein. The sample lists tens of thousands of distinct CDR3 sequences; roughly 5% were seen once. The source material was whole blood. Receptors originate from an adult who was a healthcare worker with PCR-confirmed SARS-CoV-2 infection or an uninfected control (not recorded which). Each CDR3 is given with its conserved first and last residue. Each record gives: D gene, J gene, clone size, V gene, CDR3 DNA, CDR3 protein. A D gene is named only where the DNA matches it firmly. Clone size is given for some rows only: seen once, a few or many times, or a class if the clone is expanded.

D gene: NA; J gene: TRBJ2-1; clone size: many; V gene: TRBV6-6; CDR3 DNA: TGTGCCAGCAGTTACATCGGCAGGCCTCGCTCCTACAATGAGCAGTTCTTC; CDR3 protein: CASSYIGRPRSYNEQFF
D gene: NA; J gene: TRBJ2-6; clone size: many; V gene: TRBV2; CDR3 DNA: TGTGCCAGCAGTGACGTATCTGGGGCCAACGTCCTGACTTTC; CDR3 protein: CASSDVSGANVLTF
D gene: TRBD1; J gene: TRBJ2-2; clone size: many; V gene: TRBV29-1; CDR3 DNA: TGCGGCCAGGGGGCCGACACCGGGGAGCTGTTTTTT; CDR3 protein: CGQGADTGELFF
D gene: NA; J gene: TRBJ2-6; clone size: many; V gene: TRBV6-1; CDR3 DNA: TGTGCCAGCAGTGAAGCTGCCGGGGCCAACGTCCTGACTTTC; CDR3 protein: CASSEAAGANVLTF
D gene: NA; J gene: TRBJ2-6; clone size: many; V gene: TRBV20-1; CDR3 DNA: TGCAGTGCTAGAGTCCAGGGGGAGGCTGGGGCCAACGTCCTGACTTTC; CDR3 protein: CSARVQGEAGANVLTF
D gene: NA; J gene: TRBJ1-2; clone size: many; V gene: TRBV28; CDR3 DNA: TGTGCCAGCAGCCTATCGGGGTCCAGGTCCTATGGCTACACCTTC; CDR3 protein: CASSLSGSRSYGYTF
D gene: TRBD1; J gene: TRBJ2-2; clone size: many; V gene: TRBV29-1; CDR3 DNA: TGCAGCGTTGAGGCAGGGGGCAACACCGGGGAGCTGTTTTTT; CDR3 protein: CSVEAGGNTGELFF
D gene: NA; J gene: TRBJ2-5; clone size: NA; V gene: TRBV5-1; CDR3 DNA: TGCGCCAGCAGCTTGGAGCGAAGCCAAGAGACCCAGTACTTC; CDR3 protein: CASSLERSQETQYF
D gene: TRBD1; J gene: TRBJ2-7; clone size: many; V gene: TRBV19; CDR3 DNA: TGTGCCAGTAGTATCGGGACAGACGAGCAGTACTTC; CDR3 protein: CASSIGTDEQYF
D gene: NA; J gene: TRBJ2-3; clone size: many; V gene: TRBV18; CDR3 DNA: TGTGCCAGCTCATCTCGACAACGGGATGATACGCAGTATTTT; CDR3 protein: CASSSRQRDDTQYF
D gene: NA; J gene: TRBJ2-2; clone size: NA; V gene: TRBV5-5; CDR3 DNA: TGTGCCAGCAGCTCCAGGGTTAGCACCGGGGAGCTGTTTTTT; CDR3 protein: CASSSRVSTGELFF
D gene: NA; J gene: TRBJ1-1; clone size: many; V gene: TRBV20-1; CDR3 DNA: TGCAGTGCTAGTATCAGGGTTGGCACTGAAGCTTTCTTT; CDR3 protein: CSASIRVGTEAFF